The sequence of this T cell receptor beta chain was determined in a study of patients and donors after allogeneic stem cell transplantation. The CDR3 loop spans 13 amino acids. With 1 base removed from V and 2 bases from J, the gap between germline ends came to 5 bases. Using its own MiXCR run on the RT-PCR reads, TCRdb lists one record per CDR3 protein. Of over 25,000 distinct CDR3 sequences listed, roughly a third were seen once; the top ten hold 76%. This sequence was found in a human donor who was either an allogeneic HSCT recipient or a stem cell or donor lymphocyte infusion donor (not recorded which). It is not recorded whose cells these are; they may come from a transplant donor. The gene calls are TRBV12-3 or TRBV12-4 and TRBJ2-5; D remains ambiguous. The sequenced sample consisted of blood, either unsorted or a sorted T cell fraction (not recorded which). CDR3 sequence: CASSLGRQETQYF. CDR3 in DNA: TGTGCCAGCAGTTTAGGGCGGCAAGAGACCCAGTACTTC.